This T cell receptor (beta chain) was sequenced during a study of shared clonotypes between healthy human individuals. General observations from the study: In the sorted subsets, rarefaction showed sequencing was incomplete despite large depth. A handful of donors showed sharing of approximately 5% of naive CD4 clonotypes.

On this clone: Its antigen is unidentified.

Original processing notes: There were no quality scores in the junction-only immunoSEQ sequences, so filtering differed. Produced via immunoSEQ multiplex PCR; TCRdb's table is partial and in-frame only. The DNA gave D and trimming, while V, J and clone size come from that table. The sample has 1 million to 1.2 million clones, approximately 75% seen once. This CDR3 comprises 16 residues. Germline lookup yields CDR1 SGHRS and CDR2 YFSETQ. V lost 3 bases and J lost 2; bases outside the gene matches: 10. The receptor comes from a man aged 18 to 30 in good health. Some clones in this sample may be carry-over from other donors' samples. The chain carries TRBV5-1 and TRBJ2-7; 8 bases map to TRBD1. The sequenced sample was memory CD4+ T cells from PBMCs. As to subset: CD45RA-negative fraction. Written as DNA, the CDR3 is TGCGCCAGCAGCTCGACAGGGGTTTACCTTCCCTACGAGCAGTACTTC. Translating gives CASSSTGVYLPYEQYF.